The 4 T cell receptor beta chains below come from one sample, sequenced in a study of blood T cells in healthy people across ages. PCR was performed a second time for about 6 to 12 cycles using a sample-barcoded 5' primer and a J-beta primer mix. TCRdb re-analysed the 5' RACE reads in MiXCR, keeping a single row per CDR3 protein. Here the sample spans 700,000 to 900,000 distinct CDR3 sequences, 20% to 30% being singletons. The same sample was also studied in work on T cells of mothers and their children.

The sequencing sample was made of blood. The receptors were gathered from a boy younger than 18 in good health.

J is TRBJ2-5 and V is TRBV9, with D tentatively TRBD2 (7 bases). Gene TRBJ2-7 matches the end of the DNA better, so the J call may be wrong. Per the germline V gene, CDR1 is SGDLS and CDR2 is YYNGEE. The CDR3 length is 15 residues. Here the CDR3 reads CASSVGVGGDYEQYF. The CDR3 DNA reads as TGTGCCAGCAGCGTAGGAGTAGGGGGGGACTACGAGCAGTACTTC.

The J gene is TRBJ1-2, the V gene TRBV28; D might be TRBD1 (5 bases). V was cut by 2 bases and J by 6 bases, with 13 bases left in between. This CDR3 has 14 amino acids. From germline, CDR1 is MDHEN and CDR2 SYDVKM. The CDR3 region is CASSLTGQRDGYTF. CDR3 sequence (DNA): TGTGCCAGCAGTTTAACGGGGCAAAGGGATGGCTACACCTTC.

This rearrangement joins TRBV4-2 to TRBJ2-5; 7 bases are shared with TRBD2. This CDR3 is 16 amino acids long. Germline V gene lookup returns CDR1 LGHNA and CDR2 YNFKEQ. V gave up 4 bases and J gave up 4 bases; unmatched junction bases: 12. The CDR3 DNA sequence: TGTGCCAGCAGCCCGCGGGTAGCGGGCAGTGCAGAGACCCAGTACTTC. Residues: CASSPRVAGSAETQYF.

This clonotype has only a few counts. J is TRBJ2-4 and V is TRBV29-1; 9 positions agree with TRBD1. CDR3 size: 15 residues. Per the germline V gene, CDR1 is SQVTM and CDR2 is ANQGSEA. The V gene end was trimmed by 1 base and the J gene end by 6 bases; junction bases not matched to a gene: 7. The CDR3 nucleotides are TGCAGCGTTGAAGGTGACGGACAGGGGAGAAACATTCAGTACTTC. Translated, it gives CSVEGDGQGRNIQYF.